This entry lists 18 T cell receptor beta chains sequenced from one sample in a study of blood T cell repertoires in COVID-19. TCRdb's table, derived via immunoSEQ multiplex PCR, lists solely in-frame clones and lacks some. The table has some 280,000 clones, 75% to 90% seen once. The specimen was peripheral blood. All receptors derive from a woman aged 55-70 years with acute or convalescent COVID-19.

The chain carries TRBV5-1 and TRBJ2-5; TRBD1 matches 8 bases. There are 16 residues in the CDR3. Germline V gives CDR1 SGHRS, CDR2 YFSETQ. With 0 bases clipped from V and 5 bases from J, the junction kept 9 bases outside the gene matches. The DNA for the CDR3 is TGCGCCAGCAGCTTGGCCTCGGCAGGGGGCCAGGAGACCCAGTACTTC. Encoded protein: CASSLASAGGQETQYF.

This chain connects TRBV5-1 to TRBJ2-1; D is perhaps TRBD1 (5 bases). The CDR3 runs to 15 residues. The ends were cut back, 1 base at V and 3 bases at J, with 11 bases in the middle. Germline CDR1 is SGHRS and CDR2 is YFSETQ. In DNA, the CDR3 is TGCGCCAGCAGCTTGCGGGCAGGGATCTACAATGAGCAGTTCTTC. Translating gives CASSLRAGIYNEQFF.

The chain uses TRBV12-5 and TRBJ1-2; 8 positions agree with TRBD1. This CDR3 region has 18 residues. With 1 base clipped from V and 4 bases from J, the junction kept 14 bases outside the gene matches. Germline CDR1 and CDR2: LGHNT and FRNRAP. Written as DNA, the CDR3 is TGTGCTAGTGGTTTGGACCACACACGGACAGGGCTTATCTATGGCTACACCTTC. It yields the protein CASGLDHTRTGLIYGYTF.

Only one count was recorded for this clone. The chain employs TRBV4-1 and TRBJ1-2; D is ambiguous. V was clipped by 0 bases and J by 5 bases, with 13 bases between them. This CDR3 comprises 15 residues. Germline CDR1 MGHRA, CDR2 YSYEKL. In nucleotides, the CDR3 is TGCGCCAGCAGCCAAGAGGGCGGTTGGAGGTATGGCTACACCTTC. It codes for CASSQEGGWRYGYTF.

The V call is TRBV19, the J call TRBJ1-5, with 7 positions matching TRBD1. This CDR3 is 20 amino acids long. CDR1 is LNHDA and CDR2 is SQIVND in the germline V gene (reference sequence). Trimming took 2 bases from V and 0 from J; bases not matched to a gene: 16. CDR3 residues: CASSIRGGDRYDYSNQPQHF. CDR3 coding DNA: TGTGCCAGTAGTATAAGAGGAGGGGACAGATATGACTATAGCAATCAGCCCCAGCATTTT.

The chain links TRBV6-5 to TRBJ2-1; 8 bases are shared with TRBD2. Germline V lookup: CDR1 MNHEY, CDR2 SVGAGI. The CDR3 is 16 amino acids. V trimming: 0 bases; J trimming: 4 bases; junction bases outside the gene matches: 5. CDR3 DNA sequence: TGTGCCAGCAGTTACTCGGTAGCGGGATCGTACAATGAGCAGTTCTTC. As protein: CASSYSVAGSYNEQFF.

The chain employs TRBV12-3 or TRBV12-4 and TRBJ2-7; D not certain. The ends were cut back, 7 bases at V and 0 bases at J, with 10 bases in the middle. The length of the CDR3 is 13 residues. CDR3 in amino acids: CASTPSLSYEQYF. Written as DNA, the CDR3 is TGTGCCAGCACCCCCTCCCTCTCCTACGAGCAGTACTTC.

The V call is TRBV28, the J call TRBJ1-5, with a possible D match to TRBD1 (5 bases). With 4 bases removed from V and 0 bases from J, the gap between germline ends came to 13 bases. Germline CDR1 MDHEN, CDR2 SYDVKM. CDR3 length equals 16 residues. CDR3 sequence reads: CASSSSGVYSNQPQHF. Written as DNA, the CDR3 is TGTGCCAGCAGTTCCTCGGGGGTCTATAGCAATCAGCCCCAGCATTTT.

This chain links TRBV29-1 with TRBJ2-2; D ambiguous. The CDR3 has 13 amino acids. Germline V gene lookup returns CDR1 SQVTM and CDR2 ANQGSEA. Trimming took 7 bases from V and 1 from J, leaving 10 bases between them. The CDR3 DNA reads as TGCAGCGCCGTAGACTGGAACACCGGGGAGCTGTTTTTT. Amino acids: CSAVDWNTGELFF.

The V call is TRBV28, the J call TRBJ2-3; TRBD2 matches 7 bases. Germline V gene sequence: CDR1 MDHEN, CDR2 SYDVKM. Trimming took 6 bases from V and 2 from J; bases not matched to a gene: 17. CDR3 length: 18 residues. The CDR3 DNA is TGTGCCAGCAGCCCCCTCCGGGTACTAGCGAGCCACACAGATACGCAGTATTTT. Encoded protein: CASSPLRVLASHTDTQYF.

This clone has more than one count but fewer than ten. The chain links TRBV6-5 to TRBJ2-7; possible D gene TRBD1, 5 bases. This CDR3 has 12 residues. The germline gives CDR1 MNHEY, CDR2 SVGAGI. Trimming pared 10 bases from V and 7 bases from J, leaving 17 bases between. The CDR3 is CATAQVGGEQYF. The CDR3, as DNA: TGTGCCACCGCACAGGTGGGTGGAGAGCAGTACTTC.

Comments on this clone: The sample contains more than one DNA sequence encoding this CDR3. CDR3 sequence reads: CASSQGTLYEQYF. For the CDR3, the DNA is TGTGCCAGCAGCCAGGGGACGTTGTACGAGCAGTACTTC. The chain is built from TRBV6-5 and TRBJ2-7, with D perhaps matching TRBD1 (6 bases). Trimming left V 6 bases short and J 4 bases short, with 13 bases between. Germline V gene lookup returns CDR1 MNHEY and CDR2 SVGAGI. This CDR3 has 13 residues.

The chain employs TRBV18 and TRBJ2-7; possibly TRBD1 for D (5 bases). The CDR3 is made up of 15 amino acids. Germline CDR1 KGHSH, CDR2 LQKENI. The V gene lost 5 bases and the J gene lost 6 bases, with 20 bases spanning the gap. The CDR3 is CASSVLDTGLGEQYF. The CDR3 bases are TGTGCCAGCTCAGTCTTGGACACTGGCTTAGGCGAGCAGTACTTC.

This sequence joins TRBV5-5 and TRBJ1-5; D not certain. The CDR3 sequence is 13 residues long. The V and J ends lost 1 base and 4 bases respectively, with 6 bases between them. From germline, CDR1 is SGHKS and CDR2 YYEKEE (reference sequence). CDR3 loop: CASSLTLNQPQHF. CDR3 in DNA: TGTGCCAGCAGCTTGACGCTAAATCAGCCCCAGCATTTT. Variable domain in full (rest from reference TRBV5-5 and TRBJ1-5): DAGVTQSPTHLIKTRGQQVTLRCSPISGHKSVSWYQQVLGQGPQFIFQYYEKEERGRGNFPDRFSARQFPNYSSELNVNALLLGDSALYLCASSLTLNQPQHFGDGTRLSIL.

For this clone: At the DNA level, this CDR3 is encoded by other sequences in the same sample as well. CDR3: CASSEQQTNTGELFF. The CDR3 bases are TGTGCCAGCAGTGAACAACAGACGAACACCGGGGAGCTGTTTTTT. The rearrangement joins TRBV6-1 to TRBJ2-2; no clear D gene. CDR3 length: 15 amino acids. Germline loops: CDR1 MNHNS, CDR2 SASEGT. V was shortened by 2 bases and J by 0 bases, with 7 bases between the two germline ends.

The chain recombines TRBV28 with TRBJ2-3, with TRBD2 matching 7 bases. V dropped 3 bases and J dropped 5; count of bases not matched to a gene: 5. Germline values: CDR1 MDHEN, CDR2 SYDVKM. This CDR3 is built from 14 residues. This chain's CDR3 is CASSFPQRGDTQYF. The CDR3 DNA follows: TGTGCCAGCAGTTTCCCCCAGCGGGGAGATACGCAGTATTTT.

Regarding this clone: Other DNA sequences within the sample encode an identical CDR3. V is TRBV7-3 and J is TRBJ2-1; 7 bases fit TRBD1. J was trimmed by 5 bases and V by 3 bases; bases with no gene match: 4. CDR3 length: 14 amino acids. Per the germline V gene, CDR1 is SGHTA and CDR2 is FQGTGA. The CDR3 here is CASSFGTANNEQFF. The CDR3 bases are TGTGCCAGCAGCTTCGGGACAGCGAACAATGAGCAGTTCTTC.

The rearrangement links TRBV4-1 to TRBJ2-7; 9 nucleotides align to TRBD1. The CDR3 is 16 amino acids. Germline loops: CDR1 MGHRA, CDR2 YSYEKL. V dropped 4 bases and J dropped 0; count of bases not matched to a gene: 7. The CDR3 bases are TGCGCCAGCAGCCGAGTCGGGACAGGGAGCTCCTACGAGCAGTACTTC. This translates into CASSRVGTGSSYEQYF.